This record concerns one TCR beta chain sequence. V shed 5 bases, J shed 1 base, and the junction held 7 bases outside the gene matches. The germline V gene has CDR1 PRHDT and CDR2 FYEKMQ (reference sequence). CDR3 length: 18 amino acids. This sample is part of a study of T cell responses to AZD1222 COVID-19 vaccine. Here immunoSEQ multiplex PCR was the method, and the copy in TCRdb shows in-frame clones only, minus some. The data show 120,000 to 150,000 clones, 80% to 95% seen once. The chain employs TRBV13 and TRBJ2-1, with 14 bases lining up with TRBD2. Sequenced material: peripheral blood, taken on day 0 of MenACWY control vaccination. This receptor was obtained from an adult in good health. The CDR3 region is CASSPSTSGGVSYNEQFF. The CDR3 bases are TGTGCCAGCAGCCCTTCGACTAGCGGGGGGGTATCCTACAATGAGCAGTTCTTC.